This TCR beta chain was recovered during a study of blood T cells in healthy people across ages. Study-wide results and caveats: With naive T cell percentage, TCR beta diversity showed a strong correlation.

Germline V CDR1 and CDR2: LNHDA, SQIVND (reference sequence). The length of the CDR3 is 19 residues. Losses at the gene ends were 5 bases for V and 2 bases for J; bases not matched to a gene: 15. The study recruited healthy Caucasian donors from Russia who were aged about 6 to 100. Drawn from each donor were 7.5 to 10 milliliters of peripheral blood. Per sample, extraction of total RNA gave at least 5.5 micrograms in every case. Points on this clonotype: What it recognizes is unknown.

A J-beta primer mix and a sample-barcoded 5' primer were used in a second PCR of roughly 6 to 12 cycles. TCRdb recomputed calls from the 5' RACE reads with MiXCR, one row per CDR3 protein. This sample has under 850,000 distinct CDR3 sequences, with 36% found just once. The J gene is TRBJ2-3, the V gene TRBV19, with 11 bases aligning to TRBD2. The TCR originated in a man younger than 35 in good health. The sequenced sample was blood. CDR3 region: CASSVNPRLAGTTTDTQYF. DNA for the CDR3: TGTGCCAGTAGTGTCAACCCTCGACTAGCGGGGACCACCACAGATACGCAGTATTTT.